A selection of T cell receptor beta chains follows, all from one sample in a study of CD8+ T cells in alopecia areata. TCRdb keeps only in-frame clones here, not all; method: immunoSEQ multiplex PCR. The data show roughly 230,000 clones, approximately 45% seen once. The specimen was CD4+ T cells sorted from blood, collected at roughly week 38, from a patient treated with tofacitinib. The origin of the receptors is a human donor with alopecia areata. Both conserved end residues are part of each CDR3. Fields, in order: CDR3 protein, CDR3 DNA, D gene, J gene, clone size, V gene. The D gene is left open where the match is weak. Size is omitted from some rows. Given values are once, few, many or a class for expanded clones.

CDR3: CASSPRGSPGNTIYF; DNA: TGTGCCAGCAGCCCCCGCGGGAGCCCTGGAAACACCATATATTTT; D: NA; J: TRBJ1-3; size: NA; V: TRBV7-9
CDR3: CASRAGGGETQYF; DNA: TGCGCCAGCAGAGCGGGAGGGGGTGAGACCCAGTACTTC; D: TRBD2; J: TRBJ2-5; size: once; V: TRBV4-1
CDR3: CASGRNEQFF; DNA: TGTGCCAGCGGGAGGAATGAGCAGTTCTTC; D: NA; J: TRBJ2-1; size: NA; V: TRBV28
CDR3: CSVDGLEKETDTQYF; DNA: TGCAGCGTTGACGGACTCGAGAAAGAAACAGATACGCAGTATTTT; D: NA; J: TRBJ2-3; size: NA; V: TRBV29-1
CDR3: CASSLAPGVGSYEQYF; DNA: TGCGCCAGCAGCTTGGCCCCTGGGGTGGGATCCTACGAGCAGTACTTC; D: NA; J: TRBJ2-7; size: NA; V: TRBV5-1
CDR3: CASSLVSVYGGKKNIQYF; DNA: TGTGCCAGCAGCTTAGTATCGGTGTACGGCGGGAAGAAAAACATTCAGTACTTC; D: NA; J: TRBJ2-4; size: NA; V: TRBV11-2
CDR3: CASSNPPNEQFF; DNA: TGTGCCAGCAGTAACCCCCCCAATGAGCAGTTCTTC; D: NA; J: TRBJ2-1; size: NA; V: TRBV6-4
CDR3: CASQASGRAGELFF; DNA: TGTGCCAGCCAGGCTAGCGGGAGAGCTGGGGAGCTGTTTTTT; D: TRBD2; J: TRBJ2-2; size: NA; V: TRBV6-5
CDR3: CASSSTPGLGDRTQYF; DNA: TGTGCCAGCAGCTCAACCCCGGGACTAGGGGATCGGACCCAGTACTTC; D: TRBD2; J: TRBJ2-5; size: few; V: TRBV5-4
CDR3: CSVDSGTGGEKLFF; DNA: TGCAGCGTTGATAGTGGGACGGGAGGTGAAAAACTGTTTTTT; D: NA; J: TRBJ1-4; size: few; V: TRBV29-1
CDR3: CASSGPGTGWYGYTF; DNA: TGTGCCAGCAGTGGCCCCGGGACAGGGTGGTATGGCTACACCTTC; D: TRBD1; J: TRBJ1-2; size: NA; V: TRBV28
CDR3: CASSLSGTSGSREIQYF; DNA: TGTGCCAGCAGCCTTTCCGGGACTAGCGGGAGTAGGGAGATCCAGTACTTC; D: TRBD2; J: TRBJ2-5; size: once; V: TRBV4-2
CDR3: CASSFTGATGELFF; DNA: TGCGCCAGCAGCTTCACGGGAGCCACCGGGGAGCTGTTTTTT; D: NA; J: TRBJ2-2; size: NA; V: TRBV5-1
CDR3: CASSQGQGHLETQYF; DNA: TGCGCCAGCAGCCAGGGACAGGGCCACTTGGAGACCCAGTACTTC; D: TRBD1; J: TRBJ2-5; size: few; V: TRBV4-3
CDR3: CASSVGPGGSDEQFF; DNA: TGTGCCAGCAGCGTAGGGCCGGGAGGTAGCGATGAGCAGTTCTTC; D: TRBD2; J: TRBJ2-1; size: few; V: TRBV9
CDR3: CASSTPTSGILSGANVLTF; DNA: TGTGCCAGTAGTACCCCGACTAGCGGAATCCTCTCTGGGGCCAACGTCCTGACTTTC; D: TRBD2; J: TRBJ2-6; size: few; V: TRBV19
CDR3: CSAEEGAFF; DNA: TGCAGCGCCGAAGAAGGGGCTTTCTTT; D: NA; J: TRBJ1-1; size: few; V: TRBV29-1
CDR3: CASSPREAVRTQYF; DNA: TGTGCCAGCAGTCCCCGTGAAGCGGTGAGGACGCAGTATTTT; D: NA; J: TRBJ2-3; size: NA; V: TRBV6-5
CDR3: CASSYSSGANVLTF; DNA: TGTGCCAGCAGTTATAGCTCTGGGGCCAACGTCCTGACTTTC; D: NA; J: TRBJ2-6; size: many; V: TRBV6-6
CDR3: CASSQGRVVYF; DNA: TGTGCCAGCAGCCAGGGCAGGGTGGTTTACTTC; D: NA; J: TRBJ2-7; size: few; V: TRBV14
CDR3: CSARGGAGVDF; DNA: TGCAGTGCTAGAGGAGGAGCGGGAGTGGATTTT; D: TRBD2; J: TRBJ2-3; size: NA; V: TRBV20-1
CDR3: CAWGLIENTEAFF; DNA: TGTGCCTGGGGATTAATAGAGAACACTGAAGCTTTCTTT; D: NA; J: TRBJ1-1; size: NA; V: TRBV30
CDR3: CASSIGYGEQYF; DNA: TGTGCCAGTAGTATCGGATACGGCGAGCAGTACTTC; D: NA; J: TRBJ2-7; size: NA; V: TRBV19
CDR3: CASSRTGGEQYF; DNA: TGTGCCAGCTCTCGGACAGGGGGCGAGCAGTACTTC; D: TRBD1; J: TRBJ2-7; size: NA; V: TRBV18
CDR3: CAGAAGNTIYF; DNA: TGTGCCGGGGCTGCTGGAAACACCATATATTTT; D: NA; J: TRBJ1-3; size: few; V: TRBV6-6
CDR3: CASSPAGASYGTQYF; DNA: TGTGCCAGCAGCCCCGCCGGGGCATCGTACGGGACCCAGTACTTC; D: NA; J: TRBJ2-5; size: NA; V: TRBV4-2
CDR3: CASSPGGGDTRSYEQYF; DNA: TGTGCCAGCAGCCCCGGAGGTGGTGACACCCGCTCCTACGAGCAGTACTTC; D: NA; J: TRBJ2-7; size: few; V: TRBV5-6
CDR3: CASNTGAGGYTF; DNA: TGTGCCAGCAACACTGGGGCGGGTGGCTACACCTTC; D: NA; J: TRBJ1-2; size: NA; V: TRBV7-2
CDR3: CASSARAGYTF; DNA: TGTGCCAGCAGTGCCCGCGCGGGCTACACCTTC; D: NA; J: TRBJ1-2; size: few; V: TRBV28
CDR3: CASSPIGGVWTQYF; DNA: TGTGCCAGCAGCCCTATTGGGGGAGTGTGGACCCAGTACTTC; D: NA; J: TRBJ2-5; size: few; V: TRBV11-2
CDR3: CASSLSLAASYF; DNA: TGTGCCAGCAGCTTGTCGCTAGCGGCATCATACTTC; D: TRBD2; J: TRBJ2-5; size: few; V: TRBV5-6
CDR3: CASSPSRGGTDTQYF; DNA: TGTGCCAGCAGCCCCTCCAGGGGAGGCACAGATACGCAGTATTTT; D: NA; J: TRBJ2-3; size: few; V: TRBV7-2
CDR3: CASSLRRQLPYEQYF; DNA: TGTGCCAGCAGTTTACGCAGACAGCTTCCCTACGAGCAGTACTTC; D: NA; J: TRBJ2-7; size: NA; V: TRBV28
CDR3: CASRPTGAQSSGQYF; DNA: TGTGCCAGCAGACCGACAGGGGCCCAATCCTCGGGGCAGTACTTC; D: TRBD1; J: TRBJ2-7; size: NA; V: TRBV27
CDR3: CASGTGGQETQYF; DNA: TGCGCCAGCGGGACAGGGGGCCAAGAGACCCAGTACTTC; D: TRBD1; J: TRBJ2-5; size: NA; V: TRBV5-1
CDR3: CSVVRGMNTEAFF; DNA: TGCAGCGTTGTTAGGGGCATGAACACTGAAGCTTTCTTT; D: NA; J: TRBJ1-1; size: few; V: TRBV29-1
CDR3: CASSSLAENTQYF; DNA: TGCGCCAGCAGCTCCCTAGCAGAGAATACGCAGTATTTT; D: NA; J: TRBJ2-3; size: once; V: TRBV5-1
CDR3: CSVRGEEQYF; DNA: TGCAGCGTCAGGGGCGAAGAGCAGTACTTC; D: NA; J: TRBJ2-7; size: NA; V: TRBV29-1
CDR3: CASSLTGNRETQYF; DNA: TGTGCCAGCAGCTTGACAGGGAACCGGGAGACCCAGTACTTC; D: TRBD1; J: TRBJ2-5; size: NA; V: TRBV7-3
CDR3: CSVRDPGQGRTEAFF; DNA: TGCAGCGTGCGGGATCCGGGACAGGGCCGTACTGAAGCTTTCTTT; D: TRBD1; J: TRBJ1-1; size: few; V: TRBV29-1
CDR3: CASSAGLAETQYF; DNA: TGTGCCAGCAGTGCGGGACTAGCAGAGACCCAGTACTTC; D: TRBD2; J: TRBJ2-5; size: once; V: TRBV2
CDR3: CASSPSGTSASYEQYF; DNA: TGTGCCAGCAGCCCTTCCGGGACTAGCGCCTCCTACGAGCAGTACTTC; D: TRBD2; J: TRBJ2-7; size: NA; V: TRBV7-8
CDR3: CASSWTRSTDTQYF; DNA: TGTGCCAGCAGTTGGACCCGTAGCACAGATACGCAGTATTTT; D: NA; J: TRBJ2-3; size: NA; V: TRBV6-5
CDR3: CASSDWQTETQYF; DNA: TGTGCCAGCAGTGATTGGCAGACAGAGACCCAGTACTTC; D: NA; J: TRBJ2-5; size: NA; V: TRBV25-1
CDR3: CASSGDGSNQPQHF; DNA: TGTGCCAGCAGCGGGGACGGAAGCAATCAGCCCCAGCATTTT; D: NA; J: TRBJ1-5; size: NA; V: TRBV9
CDR3: CASSLGTVIYGYTF; DNA: TGTGCCAGCAGCCTGGGGACAGTAATCTATGGCTACACCTTC; D: TRBD1; J: TRBJ1-2; size: NA; V: TRBV5-6
CDR3: CSVTRGRDRGQNEQYF; DNA: TGCAGCGTTACCCGGGGGAGGGACAGGGGGCAAAACGAGCAGTACTTC; D: TRBD1; J: TRBJ2-7; size: NA; V: TRBV29-1
CDR3: CSVRTGAFTDTQYF; DNA: TGCAGCGTACGGACAGGGGCTTTCACAGATACGCAGTATTTT; D: TRBD1; J: TRBJ2-3; size: NA; V: TRBV29-1
CDR3: CSVESGGSSYNEQFF; DNA: TGCAGCGTTGAGAGCGGTGGAAGCTCCTACAATGAGCAGTTCTTC; D: NA; J: TRBJ2-1; size: few; V: TRBV29-1
CDR3: CASSLFSVQWATGANVLTF; DNA: TGTGCCAGCAGTTTATTCTCGGTACAGTGGGCCACTGGGGCCAACGTCCTGACTTTC; D: NA; J: TRBJ2-6; size: NA; V: TRBV27
CDR3: CASRGSGNTIYF; DNA: TGTGCCAGCCGAGGATCTGGAAACACCATATATTTT; D: NA; J: TRBJ1-3; size: NA; V: TRBV14
CDR3: CATSIRTGPFNQPQHF; DNA: TGTGCCACCAGCATTAGGACAGGGCCCTTCAATCAGCCCCAGCATTTT; D: TRBD1; J: TRBJ1-5; size: once; V: TRBV15
CDR3: CSVELGDAFYYEQYF; DNA: TGCAGCGTTGAACTAGGGGACGCATTCTATTACGAGCAGTACTTC; D: NA; J: TRBJ2-7; size: many; V: TRBV29-1
CDR3: CASSLASSGRGPGELFF; DNA: TGTGCCAGCAGCTTAGCGTCCAGCGGGAGGGGACCCGGGGAGCTGTTTTTT; D: TRBD2; J: TRBJ2-2; size: many; V: TRBV7-2
CDR3: CASSLRARVDTQYF; DNA: TGTGCCAGCAGCTTACGGGCCCGGGTAGATACGCAGTATTTT; D: NA; J: TRBJ2-3; size: NA; V: TRBV7-2
CDR3: CATSDGRRGYTF; DNA: TGTGCCACTTCGGATGGGCGGCGTGGCTACACCTTC; D: NA; J: TRBJ1-2; size: NA; V: TRBV10-3
CDR3: CASSRVGTTSYEQYF; DNA: TGTGCCAGCAGCAGAGTCGGGACCACGTCCTACGAGCAGTACTTC; D: NA; J: TRBJ2-7; size: few; V: TRBV11-2
CDR3: CASSLAGTSSYNEQFF; DNA: TGTGCCAGCAGCTTAGCGGGGACTAGCTCCTACAATGAGCAGTTCTTC; D: TRBD2; J: TRBJ2-1; size: few; V: TRBV7-2
CDR3: CASSVRARGATYEQYF; DNA: TGTGCCAGCAGCGTAAGGGCTCGAGGGGCTACCTACGAGCAGTACTTC; D: NA; J: TRBJ2-7; size: once; V: TRBV9
CDR3: CASSPGGTHYEQYF; DNA: TGTGCCAGCAGCCCTGGGGGGACACATTACGAGCAGTACTTC; D: NA; J: TRBJ2-7; size: few; V: TRBV7-3